These T cell receptor beta chains were read from a single sample in a study of blood T cell repertoires in COVID-19. Profiled with immunoSEQ multiplex PCR; TCRdb holds only in-frame clones, not every one. This sample has 270,000 or so clones, with over 75% found just once. Material: peripheral blood. The receptors come from a human donor in a cohort sampled during active COVID-19. The conserved cysteine and the conserved F or W are not part of the CDR3 here. Each record gives: CDR3 protein, J gene, V gene.

CDR3 protein: ATSLTGGNYGYT
J gene: TRBJ1-2
V gene: TRBV2

CDR3 protein: ASSSAGGRYNEQF
J gene: TRBJ2-1
V gene: TRBV3-1/TRBV3-2

CDR3 protein: ASSQAAGITTDTQY
J gene: TRBJ2-3
V gene: TRBV4-1

CDR3 protein: ASSTLPYSTIY
J gene: TRBJ1-3
V gene: TRBV7-8

CDR3 protein: ASSQDITPGNEQF
J gene: TRBJ2-1
V gene: TRBV3-1/TRBV3-2

CDR3 protein: ASKGLAGGETQY
J gene: TRBJ2-5
V gene: TRBV28

CDR3 protein: ASSHDDRDYNSPLH
J gene: TRBJ1-6
V gene: TRBV28

CDR3 protein: ASSFGTGTRETQY
J gene: TRBJ2-5
V gene: TRBV28

CDR3 protein: ASSPKGTSGETQY
J gene: TRBJ2-5
V gene: TRBV7-8

CDR3 protein: ASSMTSGRSDTQY
J gene: TRBJ2-3
V gene: TRBV5-1

CDR3 protein: ASSERGALTDTQY
J gene: TRBJ2-3
V gene: TRBV2

CDR3 protein: ASSRASGLYLSSYEQY
J gene: TRBJ2-7
V gene: TRBV18

CDR3 protein: ASTGSSYNSPLH
J gene: TRBJ1-6
V gene: TRBV19

CDR3 protein: ASSFAGPIETQY
J gene: TRBJ2-5
V gene: TRBV7-8

CDR3 protein: ASSFWGLAGTGELF
J gene: TRBJ2-2
V gene: TRBV11-2

CDR3 protein: ASSLGGADTEAF
J gene: TRBJ1-1
V gene: TRBV5-1